The rows below give T cell receptor beta chains drawn from one sample of a study of blood T cells in healthy people across ages. TCRdb reanalysed the 5' RACE reads using MiXCR and keeps one entry per CDR3 protein. The sample comprises 800,000 to 1,300,000 distinct CDR3 sequences, almost 25% of which are singletons, and about 0.8% rests with the top ten. Separately, the same data were catalogued under a study of T cells of mothers and their children.

Sequenced material: blood. The receptors derive from a girl aged 2 to 9 in good health. The CDR3 runs from the conserved cysteine through the conserved F or W. D genes are given only for firm matches. Expanded clones are given a class, and other clones once, few, many or no size at all.

D	size	V	J	DNA	CDR3
TRBD2	few	TRBV7-9	TRBJ2-1	TGTGCCAGCAGTTCACTGCTAGCGGGGGGATACAATGAGCAGTTCTTC	CASSSLLAGGYNEQFF
NA	few	TRBV7-2	TRBJ2-7	TGTGCCAGCAGCTTAGAGGAGGGATACTACGAGCAGTACTTC	CASSLEEGYYEQYF
NA	NA	TRBV7-8	TRBJ2-7	TGTGCCAGCAGCTTACCCGGGGCCGAATACGAGCAGTACTTC	CASSLPGAEYEQYF
NA	NA	TRBV20-1	TRBJ1-2	TGCAGTGCTAGAGCGGATGACCTCTTCTATGGCTACACCTTC	CSARADDLFYGYTF
NA	few	TRBV12-3/TRBV12-4	TRBJ2-7	TGTGCCAGCAGCCCGGCGAGAGTCGCCCCCTACGAGCAGTACTTC	CASSPARVAPYEQYF
NA	few	TRBV12-5	TRBJ2-1	TGTGCTAGTGGTTTCGATCTAGTTAGGCTCGGGTACAATGAGCAGTTCTTC	CASGFDLVRLGYNEQFF
NA	few	TRBV19	TRBJ2-7	TGTGCCAGTAGTATGGTCAGGCTGGGTGGTACCTACGAGCAGTACTTC	CASSMVRLGGTYEQYF
NA	NA	TRBV28	TRBJ1-3	TGTGCCAGCTCAAGTTTGGATCTCAAAGGGAACACCATATATTTT	CASSSLDLKGNTIYF
TRBD1	NA	TRBV6-2/TRBV6-3	TRBJ2-1	TGTGCCAGCAGTTACTCCAAGGGGGCTAACGGGATTTTTGATGAGCAGTTCTTC	CASSYSKGANGIFDEQFF
TRBD1	few	TRBV6-5	TRBJ2-4	TGTGCCAGCGCTCAGGGGGCGGAAAACATTCAGTACTTC	CASAQGAENIQYF
TRBD1	NA	TRBV4-2	TRBJ2-7	TGTGCCAGCAGTCTCCTCTACAGGGGTGGTTACTACGAGCAGTACTTC	CASSLLYRGGYYEQYF
NA	few	TRBV7-3	TRBJ2-1	TGTGCCAGCAGCTTAACTCCCGAAATCTCCTACAATGAGCAGTTCTTC	CASSLTPEISYNEQFF
TRBD2	few	TRBV7-9	TRBJ2-2	TGTGCCAGCAGCTCGCGGACTAGCGGGATAACCGGGGAGCTGTTTTTT	CASSSRTSGITGELFF
TRBD2	NA	TRBV27	TRBJ2-1	TGTGCCAGCATGGTCGGACTAGCGGGAATTAGTGAGCAGTTCTTC	CASMVGLAGISEQFF
NA	NA	TRBV12-3/TRBV12-4	TRBJ2-5	TGTGCCAGCAGTTTGGGCGTCATCTCCCAGGGGGAGACCCAGTACTTC	CASSLGVISQGETQYF
NA	NA	TRBV28	TRBJ2-1	TGTGCCAGCAGTTTTCCAACGGCCTACAATGAGCAGTTCTTC	CASSFPTAYNEQFF
NA	few	TRBV14	TRBJ2-7	TGTGCCAGCAGCCCTTTTGCGGAGGGTCCCTACGAGCAGTACTTC	CASSPFAEGPYEQYF
NA	NA	TRBV11-1	TRBJ2-1	TGTGCCAGCAGCTTAAGGATCCGGCCATCGGGGGATGAGCAGTTCTTC	CASSLRIRPSGDEQFF
TRBD2	few	TRBV20-1	TRBJ2-1	TGCAGTGCTAGAGATGTTGTAAGGACTAGCGGGGGGATTAGCTCCTACAATGAGCAGTTCTTC	CSARDVVRTSGGISSYNEQFF
NA	NA	TRBV12-3/TRBV12-4	TRBJ2-2	TGTGCCACCTACACCGGGGAGCTGTTTTTT	CATYTGELFF
TRBD2	NA	TRBV6-1	TRBJ2-5	TGTGCCAGCAGACCTAGCGGGGGCTTCGAGACCCAGTACTTC	CASRPSGGFETQYF
NA	NA	TRBV25-1	TRBJ2-5	TGTGCCAGCAGTGACCCCTTTGTGGAGACCCAGTACTTC	CASSDPFVETQYF
NA	few	TRBV6-2/TRBV6-3	TRBJ1-2	TGTGCCAGCAGTCGCCCCCTCCGGGAAATATATGGCTACACCTTC	CASSRPLREIYGYTF
NA	NA	TRBV4-2	TRBJ1-3	TGTGCCAGCAGCCAACCCCGGGAGGGCACCATATATTTT	CASSQPREGTIYF
NA	NA	TRBV6-6	TRBJ2-1	TGTGCCAGCAGTTACTCGATCCAGCGCAATGAGCAGTTCTTC	CASSYSIQRNEQFF
NA	few	TRBV6-5	TRBJ2-7	TGTGCCAGCAGTCCCGGGGCCAACTACGAGCAGTACTTC	CASSPGANYEQYF
NA	few	TRBV6-6	TRBJ2-2	TGTGCCGGGGGGGCCGGGGAGCTGCTTTTT	CAGGAGELLF
TRBD2	NA	TRBV15	TRBJ2-7	TGTGCCACCAGCAGAGGTTTGGGGGGGTTCACCTACGAGCAGTACTTC	CATSRGLGGFTYEQYF
TRBD1	NA	TRBV10-3	TRBJ2-3	TGTGCCATCGGGGGACAGGGCGTAGATACGCAGTATTTT	CAIGGQGVDTQYF
NA	NA	TRBV29-1	TRBJ1-1	TGCAGCGTTGAGGAAGGGAATAGGCTCTTT	CSVEEGNRLF
NA	NA	TRBV10-3	TRBJ2-1	TGTGCCATCAGTGAGTCTGCGGACTACAATGAGCAGTTCTTC	CAISESADYNEQFF
TRBD2	few	TRBV20-1	TRBJ2-1	TGCAGTGCCAATAGCGGGAGGGCCGAACGAGGCAATGAGCAGTTCTTC	CSANSGRAERGNEQFF
NA	NA	TRBV28	TRBJ1-2	TGTGCCAGCAGCACACACGGGAACTATGGCTACACCTTC	CASSTHGNYGYTF
NA	NA	TRBV29-1	TRBJ2-1	TGCAGCGTTGAAGATCTCGGCCATGAGCAGTTCTTC	CSVEDLGHEQFF
TRBD1	few	TRBV20-1	TRBJ1-2	TGCAGTGCTAGGTCCACAGGGGGTGACTATGGCTACACCTTC	CSARSTGGDYGYTF
NA	few	TRBV20-1	TRBJ2-1	TGCAGTGCTAAACCTATTGGACAATCCTACAATGAGCAGTTCTTC	CSAKPIGQSYNEQFF
TRBD2	few	TRBV13	TRBJ2-1	TGTGCCAGCAGCCCCCGGGGGACTAGGGATGAGCAGTTCTTC	CASSPRGTRDEQFF
NA	NA	TRBV14	TRBJ2-5	TGTGCCAGCAGCCATTTGAGGGACTTCGGGACCCAGTACTTC	CASSHLRDFGTQYF
TRBD2	few	TRBV25-1	TRBJ2-5	TGTGCCAGCGCGGGGGGTAGGGCCCAGTACTTC	CASAGGRAQYF
TRBD1	few	TRBV29-1	TRBJ2-1	TGCAGCGTTGATACCGGACAGGGCGGAATCGATGAGCAGTTCTTC	CSVDTGQGGIDEQFF
NA	NA	TRBV5-1	TRBJ1-2	TGCGCCAGCAGTTCGGAGTTGGGAAATGGCTACACCTTC	CASSSELGNGYTF